This T cell receptor (beta chain) came from a study of cytomegalovirus exposure and HLA in healthy donors. Whole-study findings and limits: In an earlier analysis, productive rearrangement rates for most beta V segments clustered near 87% or 30%. Immune exposure information comprised only CMV serostatus.

With respect to this clone: The antigen remains unidentified.

It was with 60 Vbeta and 13 Jbeta primers that the PCR ran. Here immunoSEQ multiplex PCR was the method, and the copy in TCRdb shows in-frame clones only, minus some. Among about 160,000 clones, around four fifths were seen once, and the ten largest hold 1.3%. Losses at the gene ends were 1 base for V and 8 bases for J; bases not matched to a gene: 8. This CDR3 region has 16 residues. Germline V gives CDR1 SEHNR, CDR2 FQNEAQ (reference sequence). The sequence was obtained from a woman aged 45-65 years in good health and CMV-seronegative. The chain couples TRBV7-9 to TRBJ1-4, with 9 bases identical to TRBD1. Source material: PBMCs. CDR3 amino acids: CASSLGPGQGVEKLFF. The CDR3, as DNA: TGTGCCAGCAGCTTAGGACCGGGACAGGGAGTCGAAAAACTGTTTTTT.